The source of this TCR beta chain is a study of T cells in Graves' hyperthyroidism and ophthalmopathy. Findings and limits, study-wide: Most clonotypes expanded in the thyroid (above 0.001) were also present in blood. A model built on 13 V-J features separated ophthalmopathy from stable hyperthyroidism.

Researchers amplified the TCR beta CDR3 regions from RNA transcripts. Using the HTBI primer set, a first-round RT-PCR was run on the TCR CDR3. Each CDR3 protein gets one entry after TCRdb re-called the multiplex PCR reads with MiXCR. Counted here are 500,000 to 600,000 distinct CDR3 sequences, approximately 44% occurring once; the ten biggest clones make up approximately 8.4%. This clonotype was observed many times. Its specificity is not known. Pregnant or lactating patients were excluded, as were those with uncontrolled infection or other autoimmune disease. Diagnoses were made from clinical symptoms, serum measures (thyroxine and TRAb), thyroid ultrasound and orbital computed tomography. V lost 2 bases and J 14 bases, leaving 8 bases between the germline ends. CDR1 and CDR2 from the germline V gene are SGHDT and YYEEEE. The CDR3 covers 11 residues.

Sequencing input: peripheral blood or thyroid tissue (not recorded which). The TCR was taken from a woman younger than 30 with Graves' hyperthyroidism. V and J are TRBV5-6 and TRBJ1-6; possibly TRBD1 for D (6 bases). The CDR3 sequence: CASSFGGTLHF. The CDR3 bases are TGTGCCAGCAGCTTTGGGGGCACCCTCCACTTT.